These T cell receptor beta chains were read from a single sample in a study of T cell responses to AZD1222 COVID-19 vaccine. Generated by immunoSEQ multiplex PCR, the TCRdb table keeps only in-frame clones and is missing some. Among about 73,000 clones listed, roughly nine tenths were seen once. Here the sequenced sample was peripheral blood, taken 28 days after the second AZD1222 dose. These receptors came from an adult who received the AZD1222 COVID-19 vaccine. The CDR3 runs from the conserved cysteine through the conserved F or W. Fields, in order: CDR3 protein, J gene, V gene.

CDR3aa: CASSLGTGQPQHF; j_gene: TRBJ1-5; v_gene: TRBV11-2
CDR3aa: CASSPPGSSSYNEQFF; j_gene: TRBJ2-1; v_gene: TRBV7-2
CDR3aa: CASSITGILSGANVLTF; j_gene: TRBJ2-6; v_gene: TRBV27
CDR3aa: CASSKAGTTTGSYNSPLHF; j_gene: TRBJ1-6; v_gene: TRBV11-2
CDR3aa: CASSARTGGVETQYF; j_gene: TRBJ2-5; v_gene: TRBV5-6
CDR3aa: CASHTLGEKLFF; j_gene: TRBJ1-4; v_gene: TRBV24-1
CDR3aa: CASSLQPNTGELFF; j_gene: TRBJ2-2; v_gene: TRBV7-3
CDR3aa: CASSSAMETQYF; j_gene: TRBJ2-5; v_gene: TRBV5-6
CDR3aa: CASSLDSKNIQYF; j_gene: TRBJ2-4; v_gene: TRBV12-3/TRBV12-4
CDR3aa: CASSLDRDGYTF; j_gene: TRBJ1-2; v_gene: TRBV7-8
CDR3aa: CASTPPATYNEQFF; j_gene: TRBJ2-1; v_gene: TRBV2
CDR3aa: CASSTPGGTEAFF; j_gene: TRBJ1-1; v_gene: TRBV19
CDR3aa: CASRGDRASPLHF; j_gene: TRBJ1-6; v_gene: TRBV28
CDR3aa: CASSQVGKRDRGNQPQHF; j_gene: TRBJ1-5; v_gene: TRBV4-1
CDR3aa: CSARDSNEQFF; j_gene: TRBJ2-1; v_gene: TRBV20-1
CDR3aa: CASSDSGEWREQFF; j_gene: TRBJ2-1; v_gene: TRBV6-4
CDR3aa: CASSISAGGGDGYTF; j_gene: TRBJ1-2; v_gene: TRBV19
CDR3aa: CASSVGRGQEQFF; j_gene: TRBJ2-1; v_gene: TRBV9
CDR3aa: CASSLIGYGYTF; j_gene: TRBJ1-2; v_gene: TRBV12-3/TRBV12-4
CDR3aa: CASTPGGVGTEAFF; j_gene: TRBJ1-1; v_gene: TRBV19
CDR3aa: CASSPRTENSNYGYTF; j_gene: TRBJ1-2; v_gene: TRBV7-8
CDR3aa: CASSFSEGETQYF; j_gene: TRBJ2-5; v_gene: TRBV28
CDR3aa: CASSTRTGLLNEAFF; j_gene: TRBJ1-1; v_gene: TRBV6-2/TRBV6-3
CDR3aa: CASSLGQGAPYEQYF; j_gene: TRBJ2-7; v_gene: TRBV9
CDR3aa: CASSLMGPQHSSYEQYF; j_gene: TRBJ2-7; v_gene: TRBV5-1
CDR3aa: CASPQGREETQYF; j_gene: TRBJ2-5; v_gene: TRBV12-3/TRBV12-4
CDR3aa: CASTSHTEAFF; j_gene: TRBJ1-1; v_gene: TRBV6-5
CDR3aa: CASSLDPVQGAHEQFF; j_gene: TRBJ2-1; v_gene: TRBV11-3
CDR3aa: CAISQDETYEQYF; j_gene: TRBJ2-7; v_gene: TRBV10-3
CDR3aa: CASSRDLRGTQYF; j_gene: TRBJ2-5; v_gene: TRBV11-1
CDR3aa: CASSYWRGGPSYEQYF; j_gene: TRBJ2-7; v_gene: TRBV6-2/TRBV6-3
CDR3aa: CASSLVPSGGAGYNEQFF; j_gene: TRBJ2-1; v_gene: TRBV7-7